This T cell receptor (beta chain) originates from a study of spatial heterogeneity in lung cancer. Study-level background: Researchers sequenced follow-up PBMC samples if they had them, and these came a median of roughly two years after resection. Study findings and constraints: There were more appearances of ubiquitous expanded tumor TCRs in blood at resection than at follow-up.

The germline V and J ends were trimmed by 2 bases and 8 bases, with 12 bases remaining between them. Looked up from germline, CDR1 is SGHTA and CDR2 is FQGNSA. CDR3 length equals 14 residues. Sample time point: blood at routine non-recurrence follow-up after resection. The study sequenced unsorted whole RNA from tumor, nontumor lung or frozen PBMC. This clonotype was detected many times. Its specificity is not known. TCRdb called the 5' RACE reads again in MiXCR, with one record for every CDR3 protein. The sample holds 25,000 to 35,000 distinct CDR3 sequences; roughly 5.4% are singletons and the top ten take less than 25%.

The chain combines TRBV7-2 with TRBJ2-2; possible D gene TRBD2, 6 bases. The source material was PBMCs, sampled at follow-up. The origin of this receptor is a female donor with early-stage non-small cell lung cancer. The CDR3 DNA follows: TGTGCCAGCAGCTTAAGGAGGGGCGTAGGGGAGCTGTTTTTT. Encoded protein: CASSLRRGVGELFF.